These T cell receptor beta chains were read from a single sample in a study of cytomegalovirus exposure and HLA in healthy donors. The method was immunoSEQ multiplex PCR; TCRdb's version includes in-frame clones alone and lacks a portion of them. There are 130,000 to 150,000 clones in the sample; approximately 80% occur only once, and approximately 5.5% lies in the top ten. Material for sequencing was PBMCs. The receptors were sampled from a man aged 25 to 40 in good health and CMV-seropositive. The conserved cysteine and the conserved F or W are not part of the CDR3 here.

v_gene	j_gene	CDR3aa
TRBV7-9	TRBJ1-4	ASSLVGGQPNEKLF
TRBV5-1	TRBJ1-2	ASSPTGYGYT
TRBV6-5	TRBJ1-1	ASRLTENTEAF
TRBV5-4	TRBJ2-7	ASSSGTSRYEQY
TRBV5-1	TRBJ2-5	ASKEFQETQY
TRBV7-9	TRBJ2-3	ASSPGLVGSDTQY
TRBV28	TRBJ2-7	ASSPWDRGPSYEQY
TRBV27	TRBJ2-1	ASRQGIDNEQF
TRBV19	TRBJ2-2	ASSLFAGGNTGELF
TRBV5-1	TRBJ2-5	ASRGKAGGPSETQY
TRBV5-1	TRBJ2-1	ASKDTSTSYNEQF
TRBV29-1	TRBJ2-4	SVEGQKNIQY
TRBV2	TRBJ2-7	ASSSQRGPYEQY